The 32 T cell receptor beta chains given below trace back to one sample, sequenced in a study of shared clonotypes between healthy human individuals. The assay was immunoSEQ multiplex PCR, and TCRdb's table has in-frame clones only and misses some. This sample has 2 million to 2.5 million clones; roughly 93% occur once, and the top ten carry about 0.34%. Specimen: naive CD4+ T cells from PBMCs. The subset: CD45RA+ positively selected. The receptors shown here come from a man between 18 and 35 years old in good health. Some clones in this sample may be carry-over from other donors' samples.

V gene TRBV28 combines with J gene TRBJ2-5; maybe TRBD1 (7 bases). CDR1 MDHEN and CDR2 SYDVKM come from the germline V gene. The length of the CDR3 is 15 residues. The V end was cut by 6 bases, the J end by 2 bases, with 16 bases between. The CDR3: CASSISGGGQETQYF. CDR3 DNA: TGTGCCAGCAGCATTTCAGGGGGAGGACAAGAGACCCAGTACTTC.

As regards this clone: This specimen includes other DNA sequences encoding the same CDR3. This chain's CDR3 is CASSSLAGGEREQFF. CDR3 sequence (DNA): TGCGCCAGCAGCTCACTAGCGGGAGGGGAGCGTGAGCAGTTCTTC. The rearrangement uses TRBV5-1 and TRBJ2-1; the match to TRBD2 covers 13 bases. Germline CDR1 and CDR2: SGHRS and YFSETQ. The CDR3 is made up of 15 amino acids. With V trimmed by 3 bases and J by 9 bases, 6 bases remained unmatched.

The chain carries TRBV5-1 and TRBJ1-4, with 7 bases lining up with TRBD1. This CDR3 comprises 16 residues. Germline loops: CDR1 SGHRS, CDR2 YFSETQ. V trimming: 0 bases; J trimming: 5 bases; junction bases outside the gene matches: 7. CDR3 bases: TGCGCCAGCAGCTTGGTTGAGTTGACAGGGAATGAAAAACTGTTTTTT. It codes for CASSLVELTGNEKLFF.

The chain has TRBV14 and TRBJ2-5; 11 nucleotides align to TRBD1. The CDR3 covers 17 residues. Germline-derived CDR1 and CDR2 are SGHDN and FVKESK. The J segment lost 4 bases and the V segment lost 4 bases, leaving 11 bases of the junction unmatched. This chain's CDR3 is CASSPRTGGLRSETQYF. DNA for the CDR3: TGTGCCAGCAGCCCGCGGACAGGGGGCTTAAGATCAGAGACCCAGTACTTC.

The chain joins TRBV29-1 to TRBJ2-6; D call uncertain. Germline CDR1 and CDR2: SQVTM and ANQGSEA. This CDR3 is built from 14 residues. V was trimmed by 2 bases and J by 0 bases, leaving 5 bases between them. The CDR3 is CSVELHSGANVLTF. The CDR3 DNA sequence: TGCAGCGTTGAACTACACTCTGGGGCCAACGTCCTGACTTTC.

The rearrangement links TRBV18 to TRBJ1-5, with D perhaps matching TRBD1 (5 bases). The ends were cut back, 2 bases at V and 6 bases at J, with 17 bases in the middle. Germline V gene lookup returns CDR1 KGHSH and CDR2 LQKENI. CDR3 length: 16 residues. The CDR3 is CASSPGAVPRGQPQHF. The DNA for the CDR3 is TGTGCCAGCTCACCAGGAGCCGTACCTAGGGGTCAGCCCCAGCATTTT.

A single count supports this clone. The rearrangement joins TRBV18 to TRBJ2-7; D ambiguous. Germline CDR1 and CDR2: KGHSH and LQKENI. Trimming cost V 0 bases and J 6 bases, with 18 bases left between them. The CDR3 runs 16 residues. The CDR3 DNA reads as TGTGCCAGCTCACCACCAGGTGGCGGTAGGAACGGCGAGCAGTACTTC. Protein product: CASSPPGGGRNGEQYF.

This chain uses TRBV5-1 with TRBJ2-7, with D possibly called TRBD1 or TRBD2 (5 bases each). The germline gives CDR1 SGHRS, CDR2 YFSETQ. V was pared by 4 bases and J by 1 base, with 12 bases between. CDR3 size: 14 residues. The CDR3 DNA sequence: TGCGCCAGCAGCCCGGGACGGATGTCCTACGAGCAGTACTTC. The encoded protein is CASSPGRMSYEQYF.

This clone turned up a few times. This sample also contains other DNA sequences that code for the same CDR3. The chain employs TRBV5-1 and TRBJ1-1; D gene unclear. The CDR3 runs to 13 residues. Trimming shortened V by 4 bases and J by 1 base, and 8 bases separated the two germline ends. Germline V gene data show CDR1 as SGHRS and CDR2 as YFSETQ. The CDR3 DNA follows: TGCGCCAGCAGCCCGACACCGAACACTGAAGCTTTCTTT. Protein: CASSPTPNTEAFF.

The genes are TRBV4-3 and TRBJ1-2; D may be TRBD1 (5 bases). V dropped 0 bases and J dropped 5 bases, with 19 bases sitting between them. Per the germline V gene, CDR1 is LGHNA and CDR2 is YSLEER. The CDR3 is made up of 17 amino acids. CDR3 DNA: TGCGCCAGCAGCCAAGACCCCAGGGAAGCCGTGCCGTATGGCTACACCTTC. Translated, it gives CASSQDPREAVPYGYTF.

Regarding this clone: The sample holds other DNA sequences that translate to the same CDR3. The CDR3 sequence is CASSLALGTDTQYF. DNA for the CDR3: TGTGCCAGCAGCTTAGCCCTCGGCACAGATACGCAGTATTTT. J is TRBJ2-3 and V is TRBV7-2; D not certain. This CDR3 is built from 14 residues. With 0 bases removed from V and 1 base from J, the gap between germline ends came to 5 bases. Looked up from germline, CDR1 is SGHTA and CDR2 is FQGNSA.

The chain carries TRBV7-2 and TRBJ2-7, with TRBD1 identical over 9 bases. Germline CDR1 and CDR2: SGHTA and FQGNSA. This CDR3 comprises 18 residues. The ends lost 6 bases at V and 5 bases at J; junction bases unmatched: 20. CDR3 in amino acids: CASSPPGTGFSRIHEQYF. In DNA form, the CDR3 reads TGTGCCAGCAGTCCTCCCGGGACAGGGTTCTCCCGAATCCACGAGCAGTACTTC.

This chain links TRBV28 with TRBJ2-7, with D maybe TRBD2 (6 bases). V lost 6 bases and J 0 bases, leaving 18 bases between the germline ends. The CDR3 length is 16 residues. Germline-derived CDR1 and CDR2 are MDHEN and SYDVKM. CDR3 nucleotides: TGTGCCAGCAGGGTCGCGGGGTGGGGAAGCTCCTACGAGCAGTACTTC. Amino acid sequence: CASRVAGWGSSYEQYF.

The genes are TRBV7-9 and TRBJ2-7; D not certain. Germline CDR1 SEHNR, CDR2 FQNEAQ (reference sequence). Deletions cut 2 bases from V and 6 bases from J, with 5 bases between. This CDR3 spans 11 amino acids. The CDR3 DNA reads TGTGCCAGCAGCTTAAGAAGCGAGCAGTACTTC. Its translation: CASSLRSEQYF.

V usage is TRBV5-1 and J usage is TRBJ1-1; 9 bases agree with TRBD1. The germline V gene encodes CDR1 SGHRS and CDR2 YFSETQ. This CDR3 has 15 amino acids. V shed 4 bases and J 3 bases; nucleotides not matched to a gene: 7. The CDR3 bases are TGCGCCAGCAGCGGAAACAGGGGGCGAGACACTGAAGCTTTCTTT. This sequence encodes CASSGNRGRDTEAFF.

This chain links TRBV14 with TRBJ2-3, with 10 bases fitting TRBD1. The CDR3 consists of 16 residues. Germline CDR1 and CDR2: SGHDN and FVKESK. V lost 4 bases, J lost 3 bases, and 7 bases stayed unmatched. CDR3 sequence: CASSLRQGAGTDTQYF. The CDR3 nucleotides are TGTGCCAGCAGCCTCCGACAGGGGGCTGGGACAGATACGCAGTATTTT.

J is TRBJ1-1 and V is TRBV29-1; possible D gene TRBD1, 6 bases. The CDR3 is 14 residues long. Germline V gene lookup returns CDR1 SQVTM and CDR2 ANQGSEA. With 3 bases removed from V and 4 bases from J, the gap between germline ends came to 15 bases. This CDR3 is CSVDPGGLGTEAFF. The CDR3 DNA is TGCAGCGTTGATCCGGGGGGCTTGGGCACTGAAGCTTTCTTT.

On this clone: Other nucleotide sequences in the sample specify the same CDR3. The J gene is TRBJ1-5, the V gene TRBV19; D uncertain. Trimming shortened V by 6 bases and J by 3 bases, and 9 bases separated the two germline ends. Per the germline V gene, CDR1 is LNHDA and CDR2 is SQIVND (reference sequence). This CDR3 has 13 residues. In DNA, the CDR3 is TGTGCCAGTAGCCGAGGCTTCAATCAGCCCCAGCATTTT. Residues: CASSRGFNQPQHF.

The chain couples TRBV5-8 to TRBJ2-7; 9 bases match TRBD1. J gave up 7 bases and V 4 bases, and 6 bases lay outside the gene matches. The CDR3 totals 13 residues. Germline V gene data show CDR1 as SGHTS and CDR2 as YDEGEE. CDR3 sequence: CASSRDRVSEQYF. Here the CDR3 DNA reads TGTGCCAGCAGCCGGGACAGGGTCTCGGAGCAGTACTTC. Filled out from reference TRBV5-8 and TRBJ2-7, the complete variable domain reads EAGVTQSPTHLIKTRGQQATLRCSPISGHTSVYWYQQALGLGLQFLLWYDEGEERNRGNFPPRFSGRQFPNYSSELNVNALELEDSALYLCASSRDRVSEQYFGPGTRLTVT.

CDR3 nucleotide sequence: TGTGCCAGCAGTCGAAAGCCCAGGGAGACCCAGTACTTC. As protein: CASSRKPRETQYF. V gene TRBV13 combines with J gene TRBJ2-5; D is unresolved. The ends were cut back, 6 bases at V and 5 bases at J, with 13 bases in the middle. CDR1 is PRHDT and CDR2 is FYEKMQ in the germline V gene (reference sequence). CDR3 length equals 13 residues.

V usage is TRBV6-5 and J usage is TRBJ2-5, with D possibly being TRBD1 (6 bases). The CDR3 extends over 13 amino acids. The germline V gene has CDR1 MNHEY and CDR2 SVGAGI. The V end was cut by 11 bases, the J end by 5 bases, with 18 bases between. The DNA of the CDR3 is TGTGCCGCCGGCAGGGGAGCCCGGGAGACCCAGTACTTC. Protein sequence: CAAGRGARETQYF.

As DNA, the CDR3 is TGTGCCAGTAGTATACCCCATTCCGGGACTAGCGGGAGACAGGAGCAGTTCTTC. Translated: CASSIPHSGTSGRQEQFF. The genes are TRBV19 and TRBJ2-1; 14 bases map to TRBD2. V was pared by 2 bases and J by 10 bases, with 13 bases of the junction left unmatched. The CDR3 extends over 18 amino acids. Germline loops: CDR1 LNHDA, CDR2 SQIVND (reference sequence).

The rearrangement uses TRBV18 and TRBJ2-7; 9 bases match TRBD1. Germline V gives CDR1 KGHSH, CDR2 LQKENI. The CDR3 has 14 residues. The ends lost 2 bases at V and 6 bases at J; junction bases unmatched: 5. CDR3 in DNA: TGTGCCAGCTCACCAACACAGGGGGCGGGCGAGCAGTACTTC. This sequence encodes CASSPTQGAGEQYF.

This clone was seen more than once but under ten times. V usage is TRBV30 and J usage is TRBJ2-7, with D perhaps matching TRBD1 or TRBD2 (5 bases each). Germline V gene sequence: CDR1 GTSNPN, CDR2 SVGIG (reference sequence). This CDR3 has 13 amino acids. V was cut by 5 bases and J by 2 bases, with 13 bases left in between. The CDR3 loop is CAWERDGTYEQYF. The CDR3 DNA reads as TGTGCCTGGGAGAGGGACGGGACCTACGAGCAGTACTTC.

This rearrangement joins TRBV19 to TRBJ2-7; 7 bases agree with TRBD1. Per the germline V gene, CDR1 is LNHDA and CDR2 is SQIVND (reference sequence). CDR3 length equals 14 residues. V gave up 6 bases and J gave up 0 bases; unmatched junction bases: 5. The CDR3 nucleotides read TGTGCCAGTAGGGCGACAGGGAGCTCCTACGAGCAGTACTTC. This sequence encodes CASRATGSSYEQYF.

The gene calls are TRBV7-2 and TRBJ1-5; D is uncertain. The germline V gene encodes CDR1 SGHTA and CDR2 FQGNSA. Trimming left V 6 bases short and J 2 bases short, with 14 bases between. This CDR3 region has 15 residues. This CDR3 reads CASSYISWGNQPQHF. CDR3 DNA: TGTGCCAGCAGTTATATTTCCTGGGGCAATCAGCCCCAGCATTTT.

J is TRBJ2-7 and V is TRBV2, with 7 positions matching TRBD2. This CDR3 region has 13 residues. The J segment lost 4 bases and the V segment lost 4 bases, leaving 4 bases of the junction unmatched. Germline loops: CDR1 SNHLY, CDR2 FYNNEI. CDR3 sequence reads: CASSGDYSYEQYF. The CDR3 coding sequence is TGTGCCAGCAGTGGGGACTACTCTTACGAGCAGTACTTC.

The chain uses TRBV7-2 and TRBJ2-1, with D perhaps matching TRBD1 (6 bases). CDR3 length: 16 amino acids. V shed 5 bases and J shed 8 bases, with 22 bases lying between them. The germline V gene has CDR1 SGHTA and CDR2 FQGNSA. For the CDR3, the DNA is TGTGCCAGCAGCCTCCTGGGCAGGGGTGTGTCAGATGAGCAGTTCTTC. Residues: CASSLLGRGVSDEQFF.

This clone was recorded only once. The chain links TRBV14 to TRBJ1-1; possible D gene TRBD1, 6 bases. CDR3 length equals 16 residues. Trimming stripped 8 bases from V and 1 base from J, with 20 bases between. Germline V gene sequence: CDR1 SGHDN, CDR2 FVKESK. CDR3 in amino acids: CASGPGGPKTNTEAFF. In DNA form, the CDR3 reads TGTGCCAGCGGACCGGGGGGGCCAAAGACGAACACTGAAGCTTTCTTT.

This chain connects TRBV27 to TRBJ1-3, with D perhaps TRBD1 (5 bases). The CDR3 loop spans 17 amino acids. The germline CDR1 and CDR2 sequences are MNHEY and SMNVEV (reference sequence). The V gene lost 5 bases and the J gene lost 0 bases, with 17 bases spanning the gap. CDR3 DNA sequence: TGTGCCAGCAGTACCTCCGCCGGGGCTACCTCTGGAAACACCATATATTTT. Amino acid sequence: CASSTSAGATSGNTIYF.

The V gene is TRBV6-1, the J gene TRBJ1-1; D call uncertain. Germline-derived CDR1 and CDR2 are MNHNS and SASEGT. CDR3 size: 15 residues. V was shortened by 2 bases and J by 4 bases, with 14 bases between the two germline ends. CDR3 nucleotides: TGTGCCAGCAGTGAACGAGGTAGCGGAGGCACTGAAGCTTTCTTT. This translates into CASSERGSGGTEAFF.

For this clone: Other DNA variants within this sample encode the same CDR3. The rearrangement links TRBV4-2 to TRBJ1-1; TRBD1 agrees at 10 bases. The CDR3 has 13 amino acids. With V trimmed by 4 bases and J by 10 bases, 6 bases remained unmatched. CDR1 is LGHNA and CDR2 is YNFKEQ in the germline V gene. The CDR3 reads CASSPRQGARAFF. CDR3 sequence (DNA): TGTGCCAGCAGCCCTCGACAGGGGGCGAGAGCTTTCTTT.